This passage covers 30 T cell receptor beta chains from one sample sequenced in a study of monozygotic twins with inflammatory bowel disease. TCRdb processed the 5' RACE reads again and assigns one entry to each CDR3 protein, with no DNA. The clone table shows about 380,000 distinct CDR3 sequences, with the ten largest holding around 2.6%. Sequencing was done on a sample of blood. The receptors derive from a human donor with ulcerative colitis or Crohn's disease, or a healthy co-twin of an affected twin (not recorded which).

The CDR3 protein is CSVLGRDSPGNTIYF. The chain is built from TRBV29-1 and TRBJ1-3; TCRdb names TRBD1, which stays unverified in the absence of DNA. CDR1 is SQVTM, CDR2 ANQGSEA, per germline. The length of the CDR3 is 15 residues.

V gene TRBV6-2 or TRBV6-3 combines with J gene TRBJ2-7; TCRdb proposes TRBD2, but this gene call is untestable without DNA. Germline V gene lookup returns CDR1 MNHEY and CDR2 SVGEGT. The CDR3 totals 14 residues. Here the CDR3 reads CASSYPRRRDEQYF.

The V gene is TRBV3-1, the J gene TRBJ2-7; TCRdb names TRBD1, which stays unverified in the absence of DNA. CDR3 length equals 15 residues. Germline CDR1 is LGHDT and CDR2 is YNNKEL (reference sequence). This CDR3 reads CASSPPRGLGNEQYF.

The chain couples TRBV20-1 to TRBJ2-7. The CDR3 runs 14 residues. Germline lookup yields CDR1 DFQATT and CDR2 SNEGSKA (reference sequence). This chain's CDR3 is CSAFRSDSSYEQYF.

The J gene is TRBJ1-5, the V gene TRBV12-3 or TRBV12-4. The CDR3 loop spans 13 amino acids. This chain's CDR3 is CASSVGTNQPQHF.

CDR3 residues: CASSQDRTGITDTQYF. The V gene is TRBV4-3, the J gene TRBJ2-3; TCRdb gives TRBD1 as the D gene, but with no DNA this cannot be confirmed. The CDR3 is 16 residues long. Looked up from germline, CDR1 is LGHNA and CDR2 is YSLEER.

The chain joins TRBV7-2 to TRBJ1-5; TCRdb names TRBD1, which stays unverified in the absence of DNA. Germline V gene data show CDR1 as SGHTA and CDR2 as FQGNSA. This CDR3 spans 15 amino acids. The CDR3 protein is CASSRATGGNQPQHF.

The V call is TRBV11-2, the J call TRBJ2-2. The germline V gene has CDR1 SGHAT and CDR2 FQNNGV. The CDR3 is made up of 16 amino acids. CDR3 protein: CASSLVRWANTGELFF.

V and J are TRBV3-1 and TRBJ2-7; TCRdb selects TRBD1, and the lack of DNA leaves this call unchecked. Germline V gene lookup returns CDR1 LGHDT and CDR2 YNNKEL (reference sequence). The CDR3 has 15 amino acids. The CDR3 region is CASSKMARGRYEQYF.

The chain joins TRBV10-3 to TRBJ1-6; TCRdb lists TRBD1, though no DNA is available to test this call. CDR1 is ENHRY and CDR2 is SYGVKD in the germline V gene. CDR3 length: 13 amino acids. The CDR3 region is CAIAGQGNSPLHF.

The V gene is TRBV5-1, the J gene TRBJ1-1. The CDR3 sequence is 16 residues long. Germline V gives CDR1 SGHRS, CDR2 YFSETQ. The chain's CDR3 is CASSTLGGTLNTEAFF.

The chain combines TRBV6-2 or TRBV6-3 with TRBJ2-1. Per the germline V gene, CDR1 is MNHEY and CDR2 is SVGEGT. CDR3 size: 16 residues. The CDR3 is CASSYSPWSSYNEQFF.

The CDR3 loop reads CASSQGQGTTYEQYF. The rearrangement links TRBV4-3 to TRBJ2-7; the TCRdb call, TRBD1, lacks DNA for checking. The germline V gene encodes CDR1 LGHNA and CDR2 YSLEER. The CDR3 is made up of 15 amino acids.

The chain links TRBV30 to TRBJ2-7. The CDR3 consists of 14 residues. CDR1 is GTSNPN, CDR2 SVGIG, per germline (reference sequence). CDR3 in amino acids: CAWSVGGASYEQYF.

The chain recombines TRBV19 with TRBJ2-5; without DNA, the TCRdb call of TRBD2 cannot be checked. CDR1 LNHDA and CDR2 SQIVND come from the germline V gene (reference sequence). This CDR3 region has 16 residues. CDR3 region: CASSGGGLARQETQYF. The variable domain in full, completed from reference TRBV19 and TRBJ2-5, reads DGGITQSPKYLFRKEGQNVTLSCEQNLNHDAMYWYRQDPGQGLRLIYYSQIVNDFQKGDIAEGYSVSREKKESFPLTVTSAQKNPTAFYLCASSGGGLARQETQYFGPGTRLLVL.

The chain is built from TRBV27 and TRBJ1-4. CDR1 is MNHEY, CDR2 SMNVEV, per germline (reference sequence). CDR3 length: 13 amino acids. CDR3 loop: CASRNSDREKLFF.

The chain joins TRBV24-1 to TRBJ2-3; lacking DNA, the TRBD1 call made by TCRdb goes unchecked. Germline values: CDR1 KGHDR, CDR2 SFDVKD. This CDR3 has 15 residues. The CDR3 loop reads CATSATGFRADTQYF.

This rearrangement joins TRBV10-3 to TRBJ2-1; TCRdb names TRBD2, which stays unverified in the absence of DNA. Germline values: CDR1 ENHRY, CDR2 SYGVKD. The CDR3 is made up of 16 amino acids. The CDR3 spells CAISDSTAESYNEKFF.

This chain joins TRBV4-3 and TRBJ2-3; the TCRdb call, TRBD1, lacks DNA for checking. CDR1 and CDR2 from the germline V gene are LGHNA and YSLEER. The CDR3 is made up of 16 amino acids. CDR3 sequence reads: CASSQDQGGVTDTQYF.

The chain recombines TRBV7-2 with TRBJ2-3; with no DNA, the TCRdb D assignment of TRBD2 cannot be verified. The CDR3 spans 16 residues. Looked up from germline, CDR1 is SGHTA and CDR2 is FQGNSA. The CDR3 loop reads CASSLSPGGHTDTQYF. The full variable domain, its missing parts supplied by reference TRBV7-2 and TRBJ2-3, is GAGVSQSPSNKVTEKGKDVELRCDPISGHTALYWYRQSLGQGLEFLIYFQGNSAPDKSGLPSDRFSAERTGGSVSTLTIQRTQQEDSAVYLCASSLSPGGHTDTQYFGPGTRLTVL.

This rearrangement joins TRBV4-3 to TRBJ1-3; absent DNA, TCRdb's TRBD1 call cannot be checked. The CDR3 contains 16 residues. The germline gives CDR1 LGHNA, CDR2 YSLEER. The CDR3 is CASSQLRGISGNTIYF.

The genes are TRBV30 and TRBJ1-2; absent DNA, TCRdb's TRBD1 call cannot be checked. Germline V gives CDR1 GTSNPN, CDR2 SVGIG (reference sequence). CDR3 size: 14 residues. The CDR3 here is CAWSTGTGVSGYTF.

The chain employs TRBV3-1 and TRBJ2-3; checking the TCRdb D call of TRBD1 is not possible without DNA. This CDR3 spans 13 amino acids. Germline-derived CDR1 and CDR2 are LGHDT and YNNKEL (reference sequence). The CDR3 sequence is CASTGSRMDTQYF.

The CDR3 protein is CASSKGQGSSYEQYF. This chain uses TRBV7-2 with TRBJ2-7; TCRdb's D gene call, TRBD1, goes unchecked for lack of DNA. This CDR3 comprises 15 residues. Germline V CDR1 and CDR2: SGHTA, FQGNSA.

The V and J genes are TRBV4-3 and TRBJ2-7. The CDR3 length is 15 residues. CDR1 is LGHNA, CDR2 YSLEER, per germline. The chain's CDR3 is CASSQDRQSFYEQYF.

This sequence joins TRBV12-3 or TRBV12-4 and TRBJ2-3; as DNA is missing, the TRBD1 call by TCRdb cannot be tested. The CDR3 is 15 amino acids. CDR3 region: CASSSSRDLTDTQYF.

CDR3 protein: CASSAAGLAAEQYF. The chain joins TRBV9 to TRBJ2-7; the D gene TCRdb calls, TRBD2, cannot be checked with no DNA. This CDR3 comprises 14 residues. Germline-derived CDR1 and CDR2 are SGDLS and YYNGEE.

The chain recombines TRBV7-2 with TRBJ2-5; lacking DNA, the TRBD2 call made by TCRdb goes unchecked. CDR3 length equals 17 residues. Germline V gene data show CDR1 as SGHTA and CDR2 as FQGNSA. Here the CDR3 reads CASSPFRLAGGQETQYF.

The chain carries TRBV7-9 and TRBJ2-1; TCRdb calls TRBD2, which cannot be checked without DNA. This CDR3 is built from 16 residues. In germline, CDR1 is SEHNR, CDR2 FQNEAQ (reference sequence). The CDR3 region is CASSFSPGLAGDEQFF.

The V call is TRBV5-4, the J call TRBJ1-1; TCRdb returns TRBD1, unconfirmable since there is no DNA. Germline values: CDR1 SGHNT, CDR2 YYREEE (reference sequence). This CDR3 is built from 16 residues. CDR3 sequence: CASSDPIDRGGTEAFF.